The 10 T cell receptor beta chains listed next were all sequenced from one sample in a study of molecular identifiers for immune sequencing clone quantification. A single record per CDR3 protein comes from TCRdb applying MiXCR to the PCR reads. The sample contains tens of thousands of distinct CDR3 sequences, about 18% of which appear only once. Material: naive CD8+ T cells from blood, with Jurkat cell RNA spiked in. The subset is: FACS-sorted CD8+CD4-CCR7+CD45RA+ naive T cells. The receptors here all came from a human donor in good health. Some libraries in this study had Jurkat cell RNA spiked in.

This clonotype was seen repeatedly, ten times or more. CDR3 bases: TGTGCCAGCAGTTACTCGCGGTGGACATCGAACACTGAAGCTTTCTTT. Translation gives CASSYSRWTSNTEAFF. This rearrangement joins TRBV6-6 to TRBJ1-1, with D possibly matching TRBD1 (5 bases). CDR1 and CDR2 (germline): MNHNY, SVGAGI (reference sequence). Trimming shortened V by 0 bases and J by 1 base, and 12 bases separated the two germline ends. The CDR3 spans 16 residues.

This clonotype was counted many times. V and J are TRBV7-9 and TRBJ2-7; D uncertain. CDR3 length: 15 residues. Trimming cost V 5 bases and J 1 base, with 15 bases left between them. The germline V gene encodes CDR1 SEHNR and CDR2 FQNEAQ (reference sequence). CDR3 region: CASSPRTQGSYEQYF. The CDR3 coding sequence is TGTGCCAGCAGCCCCAGGACCCAAGGATCCTACGAGCAGTACTTC.

This clonotype was recorded many times. The chain recombines TRBV28 with TRBJ2-7, with D perhaps matching TRBD2 (6 bases). V was clipped by 6 bases and J by 2 bases, with 20 bases between them. This CDR3 spans 16 amino acids. Germline V lookup: CDR1 MDHEN, CDR2 SYDVKM. The CDR3 is CASSLGVAEVPYEQYF. For the CDR3, the DNA is TGTGCCAGCAGCCTGGGGGTAGCGGAGGTCCCCTACGAGCAGTACTTC.

This clonotype has ten or more counts. The rearrangement joins TRBV20-1 to TRBJ2-4, with 7 bases that match TRBD2. The V and J ends lost 0 bases and 8 bases, in that order; junction bases with no gene match: 13. Looked up from germline, CDR1 is DFQATT and CDR2 is SNEGSKA (reference sequence). This CDR3 region has 16 residues. CDR3 sequence reads: CSARDRLADRRDIQYF. CDR3 sequence (DNA): TGCAGTGCTAGAGATCGGCTAGCGGACCGGCGAGACATTCAGTACTTC.

In its sample, this clonotype was seen many times. The chain links TRBV7-8 to TRBJ2-1; 8 bases are shared with TRBD1. The CDR3 covers 15 residues. Germline V gene sequence: CDR1 SGHVS, CDR2 FQNEAQ. V dropped 1 base and J dropped 3; count of bases not matched to a gene: 2. The CDR3 DNA reads TGTGCCAGCAGCTTAGGGACAGGGATCTACAATGAGCAGTTCTTC. Translating gives CASSLGTGIYNEQFF.

The rearrangement joins TRBV7-3 to TRBJ1-1; D possibly corresponds to TRBD1 (5 bases). CDR3 length: 14 residues. Germline CDR1 and CDR2: SGHTA and FQGTGA. With 5 bases removed from V and 3 bases from J, the gap between germline ends came to 13 bases. CDR3 in DNA: TGTGCCAGCAGCCCGGCCAGGGCTCACACTGAAGCTTTCTTT. It yields the protein CASSPARAHTEAFF.

In the case of this clonotype: A much bigger clone sits one base away, suggesting this may be a read error. The genes are TRBV28 and TRBJ1-4; tentatively, D is TRBD1 (6 bases). CDR1 and CDR2 (germline): MDHEN, SYDVKM. The CDR3 totals 14 residues. CDR3 residues: CASNTDRPGEKLSF. CDR3 nucleotides: TGTGCCAGCAACACAGACAGGCCGGGAGAAAAACTGTCTTTT.

This clonotype was seen ten or more times. This rearrangement joins TRBV20-1 to TRBJ2-7; the D is unclear. Germline loops: CDR1 DFQATT, CDR2 SNEGSKA (reference sequence). CDR3 size: 11 residues. V was pared by 4 bases and J by 3 bases, with 7 bases between. The CDR3 DNA sequence: TGCAGTGCTAAGGTTTACTACGAGCAGTACTTC. Protein sequence: CSAKVYYEQYF.

This chain links TRBV10-1 with TRBJ1-5; TRBD1 is a possible D gene (5 bases). V was clipped by 5 bases and J by 9 bases, with 11 bases between them. CDR1 is WNHNN and CDR2 is SYGVQD in the germline V gene (reference sequence). The CDR3 spans 12 residues. CDR3 region: CASSPGGGPQHF. The CDR3 DNA reads as TGCGCCAGCAGTCCCGGCGGGGGGCCCCAGCATTTT.

About this clonotype: It may be a read error: a sequence one base away is much more abundant. The chain uses TRBV27 and TRBJ1-1; no reliable D call. Trimming left V 4 bases short and J 5 bases short, with 14 bases between. Germline loops: CDR1 MNHEY, CDR2 SMNVEV (reference sequence). CDR3 length: 14 amino acids. CDR3 residues: CASSSSAFGTEAFF. DNA of the CDR3: TGTGCCAGCAGTTCAAGTGCGTTCGGGACTGAAGCTTTCTTT.